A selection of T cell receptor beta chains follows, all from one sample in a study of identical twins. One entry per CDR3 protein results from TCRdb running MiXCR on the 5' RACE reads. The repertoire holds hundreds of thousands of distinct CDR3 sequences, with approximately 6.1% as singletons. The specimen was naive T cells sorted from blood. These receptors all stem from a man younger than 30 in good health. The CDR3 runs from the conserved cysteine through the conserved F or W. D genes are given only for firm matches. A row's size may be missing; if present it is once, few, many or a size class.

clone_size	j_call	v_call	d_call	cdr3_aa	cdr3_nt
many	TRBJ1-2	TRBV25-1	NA	CASSGPGNGYTF	TGTGCCAGCAGTGGGCCAGGGAATGGCTACACCTTC
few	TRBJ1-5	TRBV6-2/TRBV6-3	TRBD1	CASSDPDRDQHF	TGTGCCAGCAGTGATCCTGACAGGGACCAGCATTTT
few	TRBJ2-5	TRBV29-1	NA	CSVTTTRTPETQYF	TGCAGCGTAACCACCACTAGGACCCCAGAGACCCAGTACTTC
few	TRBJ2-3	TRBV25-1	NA	CASSEFGLDTQYF	TGTGCCAGCAGTGAATTTGGATTGGATACGCAGTATTTT
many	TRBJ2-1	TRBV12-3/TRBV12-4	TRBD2	CASTREDNEQFF	TGTGCCAGCACACGGGAGGATAATGAGCAGTTCTTC
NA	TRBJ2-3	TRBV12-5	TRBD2	CASGLLAGGNTDTQYF	TGTGCTAGTGGTTTGCTCGCGGGAGGGAACACAGATACGCAGTATTTT
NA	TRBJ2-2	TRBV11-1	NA	CASSLAPSPTGELFF	TGTGCCAGCAGCTTAGCGCCTTCACCGACCGGGGAGCTGTTTTTT
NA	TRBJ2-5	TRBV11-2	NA	CASSLAWARETQYF	TGTGCCAGCAGCTTAGCCTGGGCCCGGGAGACCCAGTACTTC
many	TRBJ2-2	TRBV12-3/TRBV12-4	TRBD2	CASSHSGTSVGGELFF	TGTGCCAGCAGTCACTCCGGGACTAGCGTAGGCGGGGAGCTGTTTTTT
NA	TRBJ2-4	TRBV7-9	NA	CASSLGRAGAKNIQYF	TGTGCCAGCAGCCTCGGCCGGGCGGGGGCCAAAAACATTCAGTACTTC
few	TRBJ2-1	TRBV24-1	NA	CATSDLVRTGNEQFF	TGTGCCACCAGTGATTTGGTGAGGACCGGTAATGAGCAGTTCTTC
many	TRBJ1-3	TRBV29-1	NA	CSVEEWVSGNTIYF	TGCAGCGTTGAAGAGTGGGTTTCTGGAAACACCATATATTTT
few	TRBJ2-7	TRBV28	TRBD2	CASSLPTSGSYEQYF	TGTGCCAGCAGCCTCCCCACTAGCGGGAGCTACGAGCAGTACTTC
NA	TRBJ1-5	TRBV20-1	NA	CSARLGFLQPQHF	TGCAGTGCTAGATTGGGTTTCCTCCAGCCCCAGCATTTT
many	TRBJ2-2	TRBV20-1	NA	CSVTAPNTGELFF	TGCAGTGTGACAGCCCCGAACACCGGGGAGCTGTTTTTT
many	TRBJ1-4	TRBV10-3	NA	CASRAGTNEKLFF	TGTGCCTCCAGGGCTGGGACTAATGAAAAACTGTTTTTT
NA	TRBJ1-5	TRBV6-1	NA	CASSKKAPGNQPQHF	TGTGCCAGCTCAAAAAAGGCCCCTGGCAATCAGCCCCAGCATTTT
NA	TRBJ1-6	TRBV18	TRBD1	CASSLGQADNSPLHF	TGTGCCAGCTCACTGGGACAGGCGGATAATTCACCCCTCCACTTT
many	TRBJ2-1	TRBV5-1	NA	CASSLARGSYNEQFF	TGCGCCAGCAGCTTGGCAAGGGGCTCCTACAATGAGCAGTTCTTC
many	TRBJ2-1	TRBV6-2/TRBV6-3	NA	CASSYGFRGGGNEQFF	TGTGCCAGCAGTTATGGTTTCAGGGGAGGAGGCAATGAGCAGTTCTTC
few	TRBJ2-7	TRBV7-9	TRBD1	CASSTTGQGPSEQYF	TGTGCCAGCAGTACAACAGGACAGGGGCCCTCCGAGCAGTACTTC
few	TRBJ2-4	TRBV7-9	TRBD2	CASSLGASGRHIQYF	TGTGCCAGCAGCTTAGGAGCTAGCGGGAGACACATTCAGTACTTC
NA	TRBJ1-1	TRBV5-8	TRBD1	CASSRDRAQPEAFF	TGTGCCAGCAGCCGGGACAGGGCCCAGCCTGAAGCTTTCTTT
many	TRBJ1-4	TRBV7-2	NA	CASSLIALATNEKLFF	TGTGCCAGCAGCTTAATCGCTCTTGCAACTAATGAAAAACTGTTTTTT
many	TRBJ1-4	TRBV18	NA	CASSPTGRHEKLFF	TGTGCCAGCTCCCCAACAGGGCGGCACGAAAAACTGTTTTTT
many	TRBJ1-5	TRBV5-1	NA	CASSTGGGSNQPQHF	TGCGCCAGCAGCACGGGCGGCGGCAGCAATCAGCCCCAGCATTTT